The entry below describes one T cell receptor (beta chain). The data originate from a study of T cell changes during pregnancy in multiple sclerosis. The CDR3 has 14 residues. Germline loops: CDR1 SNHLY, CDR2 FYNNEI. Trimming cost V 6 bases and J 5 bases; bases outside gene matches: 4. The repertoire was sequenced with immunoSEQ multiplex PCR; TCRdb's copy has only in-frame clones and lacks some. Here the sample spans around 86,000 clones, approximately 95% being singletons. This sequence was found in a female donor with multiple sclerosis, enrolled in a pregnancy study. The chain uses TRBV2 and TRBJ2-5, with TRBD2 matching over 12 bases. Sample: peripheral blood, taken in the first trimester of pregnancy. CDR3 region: CASRLAGGRETQYF. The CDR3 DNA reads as TGTGCCAGCAGGCTAGCGGGGGGGCGGGAGACCCAGTACTTC.